The entry below describes one TCR beta chain. Other DNA sequences in the sample encode the same CDR3. Original handling: Amplifying reference gene primers gave estimates of nucleated cell counts. Data came from immunoSEQ multiplex PCR; TCRdb stores just in-frame clones and leaves some out. Clonal size and the V and J genes are those of that table, whereas D and trimming came from the DNA. The sample consists of around 140,000 clones, 81% of them appearing once. The sample comes from a study of blood T cell repertoires in COVID-19. Study-wide background: Samples of COVID-19 (acute and convalescent) were obtained from the United States, Italy and Spain.

This CDR3 is 13 amino acids long. Germline V lookup: CDR1 MNHEY, CDR2 SVGAGI. Losses at the gene ends were 6 bases for V and 4 bases for J; bases not matched to a gene: 2. This sequence was found in a human donor in a cohort sampled during active COVID-19. Sequenced: peripheral blood. The chain combines TRBV6-5 with TRBJ1-5, with TRBD1 matching over 8 bases. Here the CDR3 reads CASSRTGNQPQHF. The CDR3 DNA is TGTGCCAGCAGCAGGACAGGGAATCAGCCCCAGCATTTT.